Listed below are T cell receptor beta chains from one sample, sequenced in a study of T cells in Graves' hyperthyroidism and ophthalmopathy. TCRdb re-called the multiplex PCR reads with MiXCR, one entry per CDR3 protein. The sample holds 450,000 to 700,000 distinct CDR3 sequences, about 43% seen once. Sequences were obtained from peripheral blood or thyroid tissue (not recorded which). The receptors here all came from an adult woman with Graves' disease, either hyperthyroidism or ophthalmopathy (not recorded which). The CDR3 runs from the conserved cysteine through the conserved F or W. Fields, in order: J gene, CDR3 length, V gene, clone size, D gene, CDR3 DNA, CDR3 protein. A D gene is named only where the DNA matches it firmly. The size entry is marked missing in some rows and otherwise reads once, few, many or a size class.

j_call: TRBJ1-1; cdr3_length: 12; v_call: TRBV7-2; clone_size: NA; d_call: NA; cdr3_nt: TGTGCCAGCACCTCACAAATCACTGAAGCTTTCTTT; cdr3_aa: CASTSQITEAFF
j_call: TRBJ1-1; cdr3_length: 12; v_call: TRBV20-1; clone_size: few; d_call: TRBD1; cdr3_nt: TGCAGTGTGGACAGGGAGGGCACTGAAGCTTTCTTT; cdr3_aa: CSVDREGTEAFF
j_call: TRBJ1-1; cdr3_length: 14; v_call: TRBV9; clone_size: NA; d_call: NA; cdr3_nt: TGTGCCAGCAGCGTAGGGGACATTAACACTGAAGCTTTCTTT; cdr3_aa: CASSVGDINTEAFF
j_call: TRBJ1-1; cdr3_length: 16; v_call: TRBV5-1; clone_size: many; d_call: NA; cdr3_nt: TGCGCCAGCAGCTACCGCGGGGAGGGGATGCTCACTGAAGCTTTCTTT; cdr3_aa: CASSYRGEGMLTEAFF
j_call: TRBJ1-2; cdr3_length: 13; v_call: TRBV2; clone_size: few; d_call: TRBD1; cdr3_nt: TGTGCCAGCAGGGGGACAGGGAACTATGGCTACACCTTC; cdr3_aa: CASRGTGNYGYTF
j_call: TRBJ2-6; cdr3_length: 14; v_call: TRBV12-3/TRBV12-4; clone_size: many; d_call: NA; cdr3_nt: TGTGCCAGCAGTTCAAGCTCTGGGGCCAACGTCCTGACTTTC; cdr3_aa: CASSSSSGANVLTF
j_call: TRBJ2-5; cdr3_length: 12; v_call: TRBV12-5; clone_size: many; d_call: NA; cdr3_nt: TGTGCTAGTGCCGCCGGACTGGAGACCCAGTACTTC; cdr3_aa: CASAAGLETQYF
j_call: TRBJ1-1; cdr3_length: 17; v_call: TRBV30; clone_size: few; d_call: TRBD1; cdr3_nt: TGTGCCTGGAGTGAGGGAATCGACAGGGGGTGGAACACTGAAGCTTTCTTT; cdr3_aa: CAWSEGIDRGWNTEAFF
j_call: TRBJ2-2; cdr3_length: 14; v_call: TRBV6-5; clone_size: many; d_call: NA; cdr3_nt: TGTGCCAGCGCAAGGGGAACGAACACCGGGGAGCTGTTTTTT; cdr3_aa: CASARGTNTGELFF
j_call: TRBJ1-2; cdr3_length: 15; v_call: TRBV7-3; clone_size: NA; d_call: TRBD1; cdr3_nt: TGTGCCAGCAGCAAAACAGGGGGAGCCCTCTCTGGCTACACCTTC; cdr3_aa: CASSKTGGALSGYTF
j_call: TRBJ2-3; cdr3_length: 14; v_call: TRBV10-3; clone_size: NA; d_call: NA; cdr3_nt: TGTGCCATGCAGCAGGGGGGCAGCGCAGATACGCAGTATTTT; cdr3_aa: CAMQQGGSADTQYF
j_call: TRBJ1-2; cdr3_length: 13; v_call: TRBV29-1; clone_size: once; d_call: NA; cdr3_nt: TGCAGCGTTGCGGGGCCCGCTAACTATGGCTACACCTTC; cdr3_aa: CSVAGPANYGYTF
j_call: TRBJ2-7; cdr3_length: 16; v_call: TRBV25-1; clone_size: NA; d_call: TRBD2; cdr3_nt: TGTGCCAGCTTAGCTGGTGGCGCTAGCGGGAGGGCTGTGCAGTACTTC; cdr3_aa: CASLAGGASGRAVQYF
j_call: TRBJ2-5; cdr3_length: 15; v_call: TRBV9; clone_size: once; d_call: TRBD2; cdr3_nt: TGTGCCAGCAGCGCGGTAGCGGGAGGCCAAGAGACCCAGTACTTC; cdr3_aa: CASSAVAGGQETQYF
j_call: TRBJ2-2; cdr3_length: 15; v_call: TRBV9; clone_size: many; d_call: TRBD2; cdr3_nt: TGTGCCAGCAGCGCGGGACTAGCGAACACCGGGGAGCTGTTTTTT; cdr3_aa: CASSAGLANTGELFF
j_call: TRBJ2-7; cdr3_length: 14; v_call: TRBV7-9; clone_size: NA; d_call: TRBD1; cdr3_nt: TGTGCCAGCAGCCAGCAGGGGGCGGGCTACGAGCAGTACTTC; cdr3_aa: CASSQQGAGYEQYF
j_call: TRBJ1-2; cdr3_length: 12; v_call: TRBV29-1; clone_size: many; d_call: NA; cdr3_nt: TGCAGCGTTGTACAGCCTAACTATGGCTACACCTTC; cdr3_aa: CSVVQPNYGYTF
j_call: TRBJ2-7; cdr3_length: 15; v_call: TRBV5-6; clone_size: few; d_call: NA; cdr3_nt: TGTGCCAGCAGCTTGGCTCGGCGGGACTCCTACGAGCAGTACTTC; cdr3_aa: CASSLARRDSYEQYF
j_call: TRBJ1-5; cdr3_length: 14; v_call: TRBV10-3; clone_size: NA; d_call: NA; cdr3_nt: TGTGCCACCCGAGGGGAGGGATTCAATCAGCCCCAGCATTTT; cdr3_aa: CATRGEGFNQPQHF
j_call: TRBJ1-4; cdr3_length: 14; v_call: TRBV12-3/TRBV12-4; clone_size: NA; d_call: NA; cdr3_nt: TGTGCCAGCAGTGAAGGAGGCATCGGTGAAAAACTGTTTTTT; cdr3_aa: CASSEGGIGEKLFF
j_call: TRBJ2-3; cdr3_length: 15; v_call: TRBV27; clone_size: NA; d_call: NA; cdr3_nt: TGTGCCAGCAGCCTCAGGAGGGAGACCACAGATACGCAGTATTTT; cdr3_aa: CASSLRRETTDTQYF
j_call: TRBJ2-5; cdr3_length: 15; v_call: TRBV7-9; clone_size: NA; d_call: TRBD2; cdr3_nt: TGTGCCAGCAGCCCTTGGGGGGGAAGAGGAGAGACCCAGTACTTC; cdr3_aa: CASSPWGGRGETQYF